A selection of T cell receptor beta chains follows, all from one sample in a study of cytomegalovirus exposure and HLA in healthy donors. The table came from immunoSEQ multiplex PCR; TCRdb's copy has only in-frame clones and leaves some out. The table records about 180,000 clones, around 77% of them present only once. The specimen was PBMCs. The receptors derive from a woman between 25 and 40 years old in good health and CMV-seronegative. Both conserved end residues are part of each CDR3. The D gene is left open where the match is weak. Clone size, where shown, is once, few, many, or a class for clones that have expanded.

j_call clone_size v_call d_call cdr3_aa cdr3_nt
TRBJ1-4 - TRBV15 TRBD1 CATSPRTGGLEKLFF TGTGCCACCAGCCCTCGGACAGGGGGCTTGGAAAAACTGTTTTTT
TRBJ2-1 - TRBV7-9 TRBD2 CASSALAGALNEQFF TGTGCCAGCAGCGCCCTAGCGGGGGCCCTCAATGAGCAGTTCTTC
TRBJ2-3 - TRBV4-2 TRBD2 CASSQDRGEWVSTQYF TGTGCCAGCAGCCAAGATCGGGGGGAGTGGGTTTCTACGCAGTATTTT
TRBJ2-3 - TRBV10-2 TRBD2 CATKGLSRTDTQYF TGCGCCACGAAGGGACTATCACGCACAGATACGCAGTATTTT
TRBJ2-5 - TRBV5-1 TRBD2 CASSLAVRGALQETQYF TGCGCCAGCAGCTTGGCGGTGCGGGGGGCCCTACAAGAGACCCAGTACTTC
TRBJ2-3 - TRBV7-2 - CASSFVVTDTQYF TGTGCCAGCAGCTTCGTAGTCACAGATACGCAGTATTTT
TRBJ2-7 - TRBV6-5 - CASSYREAYEQYF TGTGCCAGCAGTTACCGAGAGGCGTACGAGCAGTACTTC
TRBJ1-5 - TRBV27 - CASSLLGWEGPNNQPQHF TGTGCCAGCAGTTTATTAGGGTGGGAGGGGCCGAATAATCAGCCCCAGCATTTT
TRBJ2-1 - TRBV4-3 - CASSQDGRGRGSNEQFF TGCGCCAGCAGCCAAGACGGGCGGGGACGCGGATCCAATGAGCAGTTCTTC
TRBJ2-7 - TRBV5-4 - CASSLEGGPYEQYF TGTGCCAGCAGCTTGGAGGGGGGGCCTTACGAGCAGTACTTC
TRBJ2-7 once TRBV5-1 TRBD2 CASSLSGTSSYEQYF TGCGCCAGCAGCTTGTCCGGGACTAGCTCCTACGAGCAGTACTTC
TRBJ2-7 - TRBV10-2 TRBD2 CASRDVAGAAYEQYF TGCGCCAGCAGGGACGTAGCGGGGGCCGCCTACGAGCAGTACTTC
TRBJ2-5 - TRBV10-1 TRBD2 CASSESREGRETQYF TGCGCCAGCAGTGAGAGCAGGGAGGGACGGGAGACCCAGTACTTC
TRBJ2-7 - TRBV18 - CASSLSSYEQYF TGTGCCAGCTCACTGAGCTCCTACGAGCAGTACTTC
TRBJ1-1 - TRBV14 - CASSQVGVINTEAFF TGTGCCAGCAGCCAAGTAGGGGTGATAAACACTGAAGCTTTCTTT
TRBJ1-5 - TRBV19 - CASSNQGSGNQPQHF TGTGCCAGTAGTAATCAGGGGAGCGGCAATCAGCCCCAGCATTTT
TRBJ2-1 - TRBV11-3 TRBD2 CASSRGGANNEQFF TGTGCCAGCAGCCGCGGGGGGGCCAACAATGAGCAGTTCTTC
TRBJ1-5 - TRBV18 TRBD1 CASSRGQGSNQPQHF TGTGCCAGCTCACGAGGACAGGGTAGCAATCAGCCCCAGCATTTT
TRBJ2-3 - TRBV11-2 TRBD2 CASSLEGGGTDTQYF TGTGCCAGCAGCTTAGAGGGGGGGGGCACAGATACGCAGTATTTT
TRBJ1-2 - TRBV6-5 - CASSRAREGRSGYTF TGTGCCAGCAGCCGAGCACGGGAGGGGAGGAGTGGCTACACCTTC
TRBJ1-4 few TRBV6-5 TRBD1 CASSYTGTDEKLFF TGTGCCAGCAGTTATACCGGGACAGATGAAAAACTGTTTTTT
TRBJ2-5 - TRBV30 - CAWSVPGQETQYF TGTGCCTGGAGTGTACCAGGGCAAGAGACCCAGTACTTC
TRBJ1-1 - TRBV5-6 - CASSFPLSTEAFF TGTGCCAGCAGCTTTCCTTTGAGCACTGAAGCTTTCTTT
TRBJ2-7 - TRBV4-1 - CASSPGVYEQYF TGCGCCAGCAGCCCGGGGGTCTACGAGCAGTACTTC
TRBJ2-4 few TRBV9 TRBD2 CASSVDSGGAGAKNIQYF TGTGCCAGCAGCGTAGATAGCGGGGGGGCCGGAGCCAAAAACATTCAGTACTTC
TRBJ2-1 - TRBV27 TRBD2 CASRTSGGNAEQFF TGTGCCAGCAGGACTAGCGGGGGAAACGCGGAGCAGTTCTTC
TRBJ2-2 - TRBV6-6 TRBD2 CASRGLAGYNTGELFF TGTGCCAGCAGGGGACTAGCGGGGTATAACACCGGGGAGCTGTTTTTT
TRBJ2-1 - TRBV4-1 - CASSQVPGPSDNEQFF TGCGCCAGCAGCCAGGTACCGGGACCTAGCGACAATGAGCAGTTCTTC
TRBJ2-2 few TRBV19 - CASSYTGELFF TGTGCCAGTAGCTACACCGGGGAGCTGTTTTTT
TRBJ2-7 - TRBV7-3 - CASSPLPGRDYEQYF TGTGCCAGCAGCCCCCTCCCGGGGCGGGACTACGAGCAGTACTTC
TRBJ2-6 once TRBV6-5 - CASSYSPTGAANVLTF TGTGCCAGCAGTTACTCGCCAACAGGCGCCGCCAACGTCCTGACTTTC
TRBJ2-7 few TRBV5-1 TRBD1 CASQEGDRHSYEQYF TGCGCCAGTCAAGAGGGGGACAGGCACTCCTACGAGCAGTACTTC
TRBJ1-2 - TRBV10-2 - CASRTENYGYTF TGCGCCAGCAGAACGGAGAACTATGGCTACACCTTC
TRBJ2-2 - TRBV4-1 TRBD1 CASSPGQGARTGELFF TGCGCCAGCAGCCCGGGACAGGGGGCGCGAACCGGGGAGCTGTTTTTT
TRBJ1-1 - TRBV10-3 TRBD1 CAIGSRQGAARDTEAFF TGTGCCATCGGGTCGCGACAGGGCGCCGCGCGGGACACTGAAGCTTTCTTT
TRBJ2-3 - TRBV11-2 - CASSPPPGRADTQYF TGTGCCAGCAGCCCACCCCCAGGAAGAGCAGATACGCAGTATTTT
TRBJ2-7 - TRBV29-1 - CSVEGGDGPYEQYF TGCAGCGTTGAAGGGGGGGACGGACCCTACGAGCAGTACTTC
TRBJ1-2 - TRBV6-6 TRBD1 CASSGTGSYGYTF TGTGCCAGCAGTGGGACAGGATCATATGGCTACACCTTC
TRBJ2-7 - TRBV29-1 - CSVRGGSYEQYF TGCAGCGTTAGAGGGGGCTCCTACGAGCAGTACTTC
TRBJ2-1 - TRBV11-2 - CASRPGVMTIRNNEQFF TGTGCCAGCAGGCCAGGGGTTATGACGATAAGAAACAATGAGCAGTTCTTC
TRBJ1-6 - TRBV5-6 - CASSTPPGSPSPLHF TGTGCCAGCAGCACCCCGCCGGGATCGCCTTCACCCCTCCACTTT
TRBJ2-2 - TRBV5-1 - CASSWTVGPNTGELFF TGCGCCAGCAGCTGGACGGTGGGGCCAAACACCGGGGAGCTGTTTTTT
TRBJ1-6 - TRBV7-2 - CASSLGVAGSSYNSPLHF TGTGCCAGCAGCTTAGGAGTCGCAGGGTCCTCCTATAATTCACCCCTCCACTTT
TRBJ1-2 - TRBV5-4 TRBD1 CASSAITGDYGYTF TGTGCCAGCAGCGCGATAACAGGGGACTATGGCTACACCTTC
TRBJ2-1 - TRBV5-1 TRBD1 CASSLGPSGTGGREQFF TGCGCCAGCAGCTTGGGGCCTTCCGGGACAGGGGGACGAGAGCAGTTCTTC
TRBJ2-7 - TRBV30 - CAWSVQAGLTYEQYF TGTGCCTGGAGTGTACAGGCAGGGCTGACCTACGAGCAGTACTTC